This T cell receptor (beta chain) was sequenced for a study of T-cell reconstitution after alpha-beta-depleted transplantation in children. Notes on the study in general: The high TCRbeta diversity at day 60 in some patients came from surviving recipient T cells and thymic progenitors.

Using unique molecular identifiers, the investigators prepared the TCRbeta library. Each CDR3 protein is one row after TCRdb ran MiXCR on the PCR reads. This repertoire shows some 100,000 distinct CDR3 sequences, 20% to 30% found once; its top ten account for about a fifth. Comments on this clonotype: What it binds is not known.

This CDR3 spans 15 amino acids. Germline V gene data show CDR1 as SGDLS and CDR2 as YYNGEE. V was pared by 0 bases and J by 7 bases, with 6 bases of the junction left unmatched. Here the sequenced sample was PBMCs, taken before TCRalphabeta/CD19-depleted stem cell transplant. V is TRBV9 and J is TRBJ2-1; 8 bases agree with TRBD2. The TCR sequence derives from a boy aged 2-15 years with acute lymphoblastic leukemia, due to receive a stem cell transplant. The CDR3: CASSVATSGENEQFF. In nucleotides, the CDR3 is TGTGCCAGCAGCGTAGCTACTAGCGGAGAGAATGAGCAGTTCTTC.